The T cell receptor (beta chain) under discussion was sequenced for a study of blood T cell repertoires in COVID-19. Overall study context: Acute and convalescent COVID-19 samples came from the United States, Italy and Spain.

Per germline, CDR1 MNHEY and CDR2 SVGEGT. This CDR3 is 15 amino acids long. V was shortened by 2 bases and J by 7 bases, with 14 bases between the two germline ends. TCRdb's table, derived via immunoSEQ multiplex PCR, lists solely in-frame clones and lacks some. The table lists under 65,000 clones, 91% of them singletons. The origin of this receptor is a human donor in a cohort sampled during active COVID-19. The sample comprised peripheral blood. The V call is TRBV6-2 or TRBV6-3, the J call TRBJ1-4; D not certain. The CDR3 bases are TGTGCCAGCAGTTACCCAGGCTCCTTTGGTGAAAAACTGTTTTTT. It codes for CASSYPGSFGEKLFF.